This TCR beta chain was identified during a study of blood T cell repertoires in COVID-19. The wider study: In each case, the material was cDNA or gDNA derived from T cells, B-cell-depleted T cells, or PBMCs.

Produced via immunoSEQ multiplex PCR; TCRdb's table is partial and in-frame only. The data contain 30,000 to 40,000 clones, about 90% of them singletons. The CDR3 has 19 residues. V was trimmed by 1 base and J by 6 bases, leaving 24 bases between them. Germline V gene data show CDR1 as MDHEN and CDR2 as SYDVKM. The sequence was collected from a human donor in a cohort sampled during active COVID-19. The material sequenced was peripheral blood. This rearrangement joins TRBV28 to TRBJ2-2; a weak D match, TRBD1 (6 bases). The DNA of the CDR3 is TGTGCCAGCAGTTTATCAAGTACTAAAAGGGGGATCGGAGCCGGGGAGCTGTTTTTT. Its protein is CASSLSSTKRGIGAGELFF.